This T cell receptor beta chain was profiled in a study of beta chain features in type 1 diabetes. As every portion of the isolated RNA was reverse transcribed, the sequencing read expressed TCRB transcripts. Sequencing was performed with immunoSEQ multiplex PCR; in TCRdb, only in-frame clones are kept and a portion is missing. The sample has hundreds of thousands of clones, roughly a sixth seen once. With regard to this clone: Its specificity is not known.

The V gene lost 3 bases and the J gene lost 0 bases, with 15 bases spanning the gap. Per the germline V gene, CDR1 is KGHSH and CDR2 is LQKENI. The CDR3 loop spans 17 amino acids. Each of the CD4+ naive, central memory, regulatory and stem cell-like memory populations was sorted via CD45RO/CCR7/CD25/CD127/CD95/CD27. Whole-study results and caveats: Type 1 diabetes patients had moderately but significantly shorter TCRB CDR3s in all four CD4+ subsets. High-TCR-expressing cells could be over-represented by cDNA sequencing. Patients with type 1 diabetes showed fewer VDJ junction insertions and more deletions.

The clonotype comes from a woman under 30 in good health. The rearrangement links TRBV18 to TRBJ1-5, with D perhaps matching TRBD1 (5 bases). Sequencing was carried out using naive CD4+ T cells from blood. The DNA of the CDR3 is TGTGCCAGCTCACCGTCTTACGACAGATATAGCAATCAGCCCCAGCATTTT. This sequence encodes CASSPSYDRYSNQPQHF.